This passage covers 8 T cell receptor beta chains from one sample sequenced in a study of response to subunit inactivated influenza vaccine. TCRdb re-analysed the RT-PCR reads in MiXCR, keeping a single row per CDR3 protein. Among 490,000 or so distinct CDR3 sequences listed, less than 10% were seen once. Sequencing used PBMCs from blood, obtained around 2 years after vaccination. The receptors stem from a man in his fifties or sixties who received an inactivated influenza vaccine.

This clonotype came up a few times. V gene TRBV4-1 combines with J gene TRBJ2-5, with 7 bases aligning to TRBD2. The J segment lost 3 bases and the V segment lost 4 bases, leaving 5 bases of the junction unmatched. This CDR3 has 14 amino acids. Germline V gene lookup returns CDR1 MGHRA and CDR2 YSYEKL. CDR3 sequence: CASSRGLPEETQYF. The DNA for the CDR3 is TGCGCCAGCAGCCGGGGACTACCCGAAGAGACCCAGTACTTC.

This clonotype was counted ten times or more. This rearrangement joins TRBV5-6 to TRBJ2-2, with D uncertain. The CDR3 has 14 amino acids. Trimming took 4 bases from V and 3 from J, leaving 10 bases between them. The V gene's germline CDR1 is SGHDT and CDR2 YYEEEE. CDR3 sequence reads: CASSGMPDTGELFF. The CDR3 coding sequence is TGTGCCAGCAGCGGTATGCCAGACACCGGGGAGCTGTTTTTT.

Only a few counts were recorded for this clonotype. The V gene is TRBV7-2, the J gene TRBJ1-6; the D gene is possibly TRBD1 (5 bases). Trimming cost V 5 bases and J 8 bases, with 10 bases left between them. CDR1 and CDR2 (germline): SGHTA, FQGNSA. This CDR3 region has 13 residues. CDR3 sequence reads: CASSGGAYSPLHF. As DNA, the CDR3 is TGTGCCAGCAGCGGCGGGGCTTATTCACCCCTCCACTTT. The full variable domain, with the rest looked up from reference TRBV7-2 and TRBJ1-6, is GAGVSQSPSNKVTEKGKDVELRCDPISGHTALYWYRQSLGQGLEFLIYFQGNSAPDKSGLPSDRFSAERTGGSVSTLTIQRTQQEDSAVYLCASSGGAYSPLHFGNGTRLTVT.

In its sample, this clonotype was seen a few times. This chain joins TRBV10-3 and TRBJ2-3; 9 positions match TRBD2. CDR1 and CDR2 (germline): ENHRY, SYGVKD. CDR3 length: 14 amino acids. V shed 10 bases, J shed 4 bases, and the junction held 9 bases outside the gene matches. CDR3 sequence: CATKAGGPSDTQYF. CDR3 nucleotides: TGTGCCACAAAGGCGGGGGGGCCTTCAGATACGCAGTATTTT.

This clonotype was seen repeatedly, ten times or more. The V gene is TRBV4-2, the J gene TRBJ1-5, with 9 nucleotides matching TRBD1. CDR1 is LGHNA, CDR2 YNFKEQ, per germline. The CDR3 has 15 amino acids. V lost 2 bases, J lost 2 bases, and 1 base stayed unmatched. CDR3 protein: CASSQRTGGNQPQHF. DNA for the CDR3: TGTGCCAGCAGCCAAAGGACAGGGGGCAATCAGCCCCAGCATTTT.

This clonotype was counted ten times or more. The CDR3 sequence is CASSFRGTGVTEAFF. The CDR3, as DNA: TGTGCCAGCAGTTTCAGGGGGACAGGGGTCACTGAAGCTTTCTTT. The chain links TRBV12-3 or TRBV12-4 to TRBJ1-1; the match to TRBD1 covers 10 bases. This CDR3 is built from 15 residues. V shed 3 bases and J 4 bases; nucleotides not matched to a gene: 5.

The chain recombines TRBV5-1 with TRBJ1-2; D is perhaps TRBD1 (5 bases). The germline V gene has CDR1 SGHRS and CDR2 YFSETQ. The germline V and J ends were trimmed by 4 bases and 14 bases, with 18 bases remaining between them. The CDR3 is 12 residues long. The CDR3 coding sequence is TGCGCCAGCAGCCCCGGGACGCCTCCTAATACCTTC. Amino acid sequence: CASSPGTPPNTF.

The CDR3 sequence is CASSIRGRIDNEQFF. The CDR3, as DNA: TGTGCCAGCAGCATCAGGGGGCGCATCGACAATGAGCAGTTCTTC. This chain uses TRBV7-2 with TRBJ2-1, with TRBD1 matching over 8 bases. Germline values: CDR1 SGHTA, CDR2 FQGNSA. This CDR3 is built from 15 residues. The ends lost 5 bases at V and 5 bases at J; junction bases unmatched: 8.